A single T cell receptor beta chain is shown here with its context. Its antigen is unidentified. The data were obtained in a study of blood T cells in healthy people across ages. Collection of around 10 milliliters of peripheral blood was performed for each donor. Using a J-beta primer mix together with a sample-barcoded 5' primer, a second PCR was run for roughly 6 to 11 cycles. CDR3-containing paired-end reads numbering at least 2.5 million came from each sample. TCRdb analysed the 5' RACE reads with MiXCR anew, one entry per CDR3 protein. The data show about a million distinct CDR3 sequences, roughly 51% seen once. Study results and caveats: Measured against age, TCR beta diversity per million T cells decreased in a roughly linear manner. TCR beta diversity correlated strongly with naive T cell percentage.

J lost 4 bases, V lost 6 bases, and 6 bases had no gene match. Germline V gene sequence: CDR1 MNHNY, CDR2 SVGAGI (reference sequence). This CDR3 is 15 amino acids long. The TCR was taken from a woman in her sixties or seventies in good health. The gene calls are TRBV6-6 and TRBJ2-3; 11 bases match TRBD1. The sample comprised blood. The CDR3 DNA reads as TGTGCCAGCAGGGGTATGGGACAGGGGGCAGATACGCAGTATTTT. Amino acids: CASRGMGQGADTQYF.